The 10 T cell receptor beta chains below all came from one sample that was sequenced in a study of T cells expressing NK-cell markers. After re-calling the 5' RACE reads, TCRdb lists one entry per CDR3 protein, DNA absent. The sample spans more than 250,000 distinct CDR3 sequences; the ten largest clones claim 0.39%. The material sequenced was blood T cells: a sorted CD56 or NKG2C T cell subset, CD4+ or CD8+ T cells, or bulk PBMC T cells (not recorded which). All receptors derive from a man younger than 35 in good health.

The chain joins TRBV19 to TRBJ2-7; the D call of TRBD1 rests on TCRdb alone, since no DNA is present to check it. This CDR3 has 15 residues. In germline, CDR1 is LNHDA, CDR2 SQIVND (reference sequence). This chain's CDR3 is CASRPGQALSYEQYF.

The CDR3 region is CSARSDTGTSGEKYNEQFF. The chain has TRBV20-1 and TRBJ2-1; without DNA, the TCRdb call of TRBD2 cannot be checked. Looked up from germline, CDR1 is DFQATT and CDR2 is SNEGSKA (reference sequence). The CDR3 sequence is 19 residues long.

This chain connects TRBV21-1 to TRBJ2-7; without DNA, the TCRdb call of TRBD1 cannot be checked. TRBV21-1 is labeled a pseudogene. This CDR3 region has 18 residues. The CDR3 loop reads CASSKVCCRRAPSREQYF.

This chain links TRBV5-1 with TRBJ2-3. The CDR3 has 14 amino acids. CDR1 and CDR2 (germline): SGHRS, YFSETQ. The CDR3 protein is CASSRWLDTDTQYF.

This rearrangement joins TRBV24-1 to TRBJ2-2; TCRdb proposes TRBD2, but this gene call is untestable without DNA. Germline lookup yields CDR1 KGHDR and CDR2 SFDVKD. The CDR3 sequence is 17 residues long. The CDR3 region is CATSDVDGGGIAGELFF.

CDR3 in amino acids: CASSRLAGVADTQYF. The chain couples TRBV4-3 to TRBJ2-3; TCRdb names TRBD2, which stays unverified in the absence of DNA. The CDR3 sequence is 15 residues long. The germline gives CDR1 LGHNA, CDR2 YSLEER.

CDR3 region: CAISEEGRGRSEQFF. J is TRBJ2-1 and V is TRBV10-3; the D call of TRBD1 rests on TCRdb alone, since no DNA is present to check it. Germline CDR1 is ENHRY and CDR2 is SYGVKD. The CDR3 contains 15 residues.

J is TRBJ2-7 and V is TRBV12-3 or TRBV12-4; TCRdb returns TRBD2, unconfirmable since there is no DNA. The CDR3 spans 16 residues. The CDR3 loop is CASSLRVAGGPNEQYF.

V usage is TRBV29-1 and J usage is TRBJ2-7; lacking DNA, the TRBD2 call made by TCRdb goes unchecked. This CDR3 has 12 residues. The germline CDR1 and CDR2 sequences are SQVTM and ANQGSEA. Here the CDR3 reads CSVRVAAYEQYF.

The V call is TRBV3-1, the J call TRBJ2-7; TCRdb proposes TRBD1, but this gene call is untestable without DNA. The CDR3 contains 12 residues. Germline lookup yields CDR1 LGHDT and CDR2 YNNKEL (reference sequence). CDR3 region: CASSQDTRGRYF.